This is a list of T cell receptor beta chains from one sample in a study of cytomegalovirus exposure and HLA in healthy donors. Produced via immunoSEQ multiplex PCR; TCRdb's table is partial and in-frame only. The sample includes under 100,000 clones, around 77% seen only once; the top ten take 3% to 3.5%. The source material was PBMCs. These receptors were taken from a man aged 45-60 years in good health and CMV-seronegative. The CDR3 runs from the conserved cysteine through the conserved F or W. Fields, in order: clone size, V gene, D gene, CDR3 protein. The D gene is left open where the match is weak. Some rows mark clone size as missing; the rest say once, few, many or name a class of expanded clone.

clone size: -
V gene: TRBV27
D gene: TRBD1
CDR3 protein: CASSFRTGGAGNYGYTF

clone size: few
V gene: TRBV6-1
D gene: -
CDR3 protein: CASKDSSRYGYTF

clone size: few
V gene: TRBV6-1
D gene: TRBD1
CDR3 protein: CASSEATSGQIALNTEAFF

clone size: -
V gene: TRBV5-1
D gene: TRBD2
CDR3 protein: CASSSGLAGMTDTQYF

clone size: -
V gene: TRBV30
D gene: -
CDR3 protein: CAWYNPARPTDTQYF

clone size: once
V gene: TRBV9
D gene: TRBD2
CDR3 protein: CASSAPGTSGLNEQFF

clone size: -
V gene: TRBV11-1
D gene: -
CDR3 protein: CASSRQVTDTQYF

clone size: -
V gene: TRBV4-1
D gene: TRBD1
CDR3 protein: CASSQGQGAVKNEQFF

clone size: -
V gene: TRBV7-3
D gene: -
CDR3 protein: CASSLTLSGRATDTQYF

clone size: -
V gene: TRBV2
D gene: -
CDR3 protein: CASSGQASTDTQYF

clone size: -
V gene: TRBV6-6
D gene: -
CDR3 protein: CASSKLGEDYGYTF

clone size: once
V gene: TRBV30
D gene: TRBD1
CDR3 protein: CAWSRDRNTEAFF

clone size: -
V gene: TRBV4-3
D gene: TRBD1
CDR3 protein: CASSQPLPGQGKDGYTF

clone size: -
V gene: TRBV4-1
D gene: -
CDR3 protein: CASSQGWTAKAPLHF